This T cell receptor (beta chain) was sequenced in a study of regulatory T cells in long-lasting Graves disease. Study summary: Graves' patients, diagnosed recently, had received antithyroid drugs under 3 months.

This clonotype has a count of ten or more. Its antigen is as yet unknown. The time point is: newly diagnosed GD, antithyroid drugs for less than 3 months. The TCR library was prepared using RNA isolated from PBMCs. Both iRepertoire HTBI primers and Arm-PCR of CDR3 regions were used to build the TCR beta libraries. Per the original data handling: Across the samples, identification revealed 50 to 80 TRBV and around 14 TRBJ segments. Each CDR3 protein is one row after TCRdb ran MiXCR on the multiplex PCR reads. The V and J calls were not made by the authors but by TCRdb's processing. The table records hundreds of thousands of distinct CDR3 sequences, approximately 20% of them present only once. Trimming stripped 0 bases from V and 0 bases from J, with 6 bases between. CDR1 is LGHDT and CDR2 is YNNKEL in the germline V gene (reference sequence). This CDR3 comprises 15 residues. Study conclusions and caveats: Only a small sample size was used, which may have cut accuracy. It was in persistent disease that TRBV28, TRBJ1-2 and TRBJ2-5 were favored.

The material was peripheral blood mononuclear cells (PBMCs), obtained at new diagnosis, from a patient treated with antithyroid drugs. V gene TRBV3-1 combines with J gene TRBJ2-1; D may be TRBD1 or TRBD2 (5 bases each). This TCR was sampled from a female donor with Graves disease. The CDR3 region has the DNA TGTGCCAGCAGCCAAGAGGGACCCTCCTACAATGAGCAGTTCTTC. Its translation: CASSQEGPSYNEQFF.